Below are 27 T cell receptor beta chains sequenced from a single sample in a study of beta chain features in type 1 diabetes. Broader study findings: Shortening of TCRB CDR3s, moderate but significant, appeared in all four CD4+ subsets of Type 1 diabetes patients.

cDNA synthesis used the whole RNA isolate, giving expressed TCRB sequences. The table came from immunoSEQ multiplex PCR; TCRdb's copy has only in-frame clones and leaves some out. Of hundreds of thousands of clones listed, around 15% are singletons. No antigens are known for them. Sequenced: naive CD4+ T cells from blood. The receptors come from a man aged 18 to 29 with type 1 diabetes.

The rearrangement links TRBV5-1 to TRBJ1-1; 8 nucleotides agree with TRBD1. The CDR3 length is 15 residues. Per germline, CDR1 SGHRS and CDR2 YFSETQ. V gave up 2 bases and J gave up 6 bases; unmatched junction bases: 9. CDR3 DNA: TGCGCCAGCAGCTTCCTGCCGGGACAGGAGCCTGAAGCTTTCTTT. Residues: CASSFLPGQEPEAFF.

This clone was counted a few times. V and J are TRBV6-1 and TRBJ2-7; D is unclear. The V and J ends lost 5 bases and 4 bases respectively, with 6 bases between them. Germline lookup yields CDR1 MNHNS and CDR2 SASEGT. The CDR3 spans 11 residues. The CDR3: CASSYIYEQYF. CDR3 nucleotide sequence: TGTGCCAGCAGTTACATTTACGAGCAGTACTTC.

This clone was counted only a few times. The gene calls are TRBV19 and TRBJ1-3; D remains ambiguous. The V and J ends lost 3 bases and 4 bases respectively, with 7 bases between them. Germline-derived CDR1 and CDR2 are LNHDA and SQIVND (reference sequence). The CDR3 is 13 amino acids. Here the CDR3 reads CASSIGTGNTIYF. CDR3 bases: TGTGCCAGTAGTATTGGAACGGGAAACACCATATATTTT.

This chain links TRBV6-6 with TRBJ2-5; D is possibly TRBD1 or TRBD2 (5 bases each). The better agreement between TRBJ2-7 and the DNA end casts doubt on the J call. The germline gives CDR1 MNHNY, CDR2 SVGAGI (reference sequence). The CDR3 loop spans 12 amino acids. CDR3 in amino acids: CASSRDGYEQYF. DNA for the CDR3: TGTGCCAGCAGCAGGGACGGCTACGAGCAGTACTTC.

This clone was seen a handful of times. V usage is TRBV6-1 and J usage is TRBJ2-5; no clear D gene. The CDR3 is 15 residues long. Germline lookup yields CDR1 MNHNS and CDR2 SASEGT. Trimming stripped 3 bases from V and 1 base from J, with 12 bases between. The CDR3 nucleotides read TGTGCCAGCAGTGACAGGCCAACCTTCCAAGAGACCCAGTACTTC. This codes for CASSDRPTFQETQYF.

The V call is TRBV30, the J call TRBJ1-1; D is unresolved. The length of the CDR3 is 13 residues. Germline V gene sequence: CDR1 GTSNPN, CDR2 SVGIG (reference sequence). V lost 1 base and J 0 bases, leaving 6 bases between the germline ends. The CDR3 protein is CAWSESLNTEAFF. The CDR3 nucleotides are TGTGCCTGGAGTGAGAGTTTGAACACTGAAGCTTTCTTT.

This clone was seen more than once but under ten times. The chain couples TRBV19 to TRBJ2-1; D may match TRBD1 or TRBD2 (6 bases each). This CDR3 is 13 amino acids long. V dropped 7 bases and J dropped 8 bases, with 15 bases sitting between them. Germline CDR1 reads LNHDA; CDR2 reads SQIVND (reference sequence). The CDR3, as DNA: TGTGCCAGTACCCCTCGGGGGCGGTATGAGCAGTTCTTC. Its protein is CASTPRGRYEQFF.

This clone was counted between two and nine times. V is TRBV9 and J is TRBJ2-5; 7 bases are a match to TRBD1. V dropped 3 bases and J dropped 9; count of bases not matched to a gene: 11. CDR1 is SGDLS and CDR2 is YYNGEE in the germline V gene. This CDR3 has 14 amino acids. The CDR3 sequence: CASSAGQSRDSQYF. The CDR3 DNA sequence: TGTGCCAGCAGCGCGGGACAGTCAAGAGACTCCCAGTACTTC.

The table lists this clone with a few counts. CDR3 coding DNA: TGTGCCACCCGGACAGGAGAGGCAGATACGCAGTATTTT. Amino acids: CATRTGEADTQYF. The genes are TRBV10-3 and TRBJ2-3, with TRBD1 identical over 7 bases. CDR3 length equals 13 residues. Germline trimming cut 10 bases from V and 4 bases from J; bases unmatched to any gene: 8. Germline lookup yields CDR1 ENHRY and CDR2 SYGVKD.

The chain carries TRBV28 and TRBJ2-3; tentative D call: TRBD2 (5 bases). The CDR3 runs 15 residues. With 6 bases removed from V and 1 base from J, the gap between germline ends came to 14 bases. The germline V gene encodes CDR1 MDHEN and CDR2 SYDVKM. The CDR3 spells CASRHPPGGTDTQYF. CDR3 DNA sequence: TGTGCCAGCAGGCACCCCCCCGGGGGCACAGATACGCAGTATTTT.

The genes are TRBV4-1 and TRBJ2-5; 9 positions match TRBD1. The J segment lost 7 bases and the V segment lost 1 base, leaving 16 bases of the junction unmatched. This CDR3 contains 18 residues. CDR1 and CDR2 (germline): MGHRA, YSYEKL. The CDR3 reads CASSQVGGSGQGLWTQYF. The CDR3 coding sequence is TGCGCCAGCAGCCAAGTAGGAGGATCGGGACAGGGTTTATGGACCCAGTACTTC.

Only a few counts were recorded for this clone. The chain joins TRBV7-9 to TRBJ2-2; D unresolved. Between the trimmed V and J ends, which lost 0 bases and 6 bases, there was a span of 14 bases. CDR1 and CDR2 from the germline V gene are SEHNR and FQNEAQ (reference sequence). There are 16 residues in the CDR3. Here the CDR3 DNA reads TGTGCCAGCAGCTTAGCTGTGGGGAAGCTTTCCGGGGAGCTGTTTTTT. This sequence encodes CASSLAVGKLSGELFF.

The chain uses TRBV6-1 and TRBJ1-1, with a tentative D call TRBD1 (5 bases). The CDR3 is 13 amino acids. Germline V gene data show CDR1 as MNHNS and CDR2 as SASEGT. The ends were cut back, 1 base at V and 9 bases at J, with 12 bases in the middle. The CDR3 DNA reads as TGTGCCAGCAGTGAAGAGGTGCGGGGCAAAGCTTTCTTT. It yields the protein CASSEEVRGKAFF.

The gene calls are TRBV2 and TRBJ1-6; maybe TRBD1 (6 bases). This CDR3 contains 14 residues. With 5 bases removed from V and 13 bases from J, the gap between germline ends came to 18 bases. Looked up from germline, CDR1 is SNHLY and CDR2 is FYNNEI. The DNA of the CDR3 is TGTGCCAGCAGTCCGGGACAACTCTTGGGGCCCCTCCACTTT. Its translation is CASSPGQLLGPLHF. Together with reference TRBV2 and TRBJ1-6, the CDR3 gives the full variable domain: EPEVTQTPSHQVTQMGQEVILRCVPISNHLYFYWYRQILGQKVEFLVSFYNNEISEKSEIFDDQFSVERPDGSNFTLKIRSTKLEDSAMYFCASSPGQLLGPLHFGNGTRLTVT.

This clone was detected a few times. The chain is built from TRBV5-1 and TRBJ2-5, with 7 bases fitting TRBD1. This CDR3 is 14 amino acids long. After removal of 4 bases from V and 2 bases from J, the junction contained 5 bases not matched to a gene. Germline lookup yields CDR1 SGHRS and CDR2 YFSETQ. The CDR3 DNA reads TGCGCCAGCAGCATTTGGGACAGACAAGAGACCCAGTACTTC. Its protein product is CASSIWDRQETQYF.

This clone occurred a few times. This chain connects TRBV2 to TRBJ2-7, with no clear D. Germline-derived CDR1 and CDR2 are SNHLY and FYNNEI. Trimming removed 5 bases at V and 2 bases at J, with 10 bases between. This CDR3 contains 13 residues. The CDR3 sequence is CASSLGSTYEQYF. The CDR3 DNA reads TGTGCCAGCAGTCTGGGGTCAACCTACGAGCAGTACTTC. Full variable domain (missing parts from reference TRBV2 and TRBJ2-7): EPEVTQTPSHQVTQMGQEVILRCVPISNHLYFYWYRQILGQKVEFLVSFYNNEISEKSEIFDDQFSVERPDGSNFTLKIRSTKLEDSAMYFCASSLGSTYEQYFGPGTRLTVT.

In its sample, this clone was seen a few times. The V call is TRBV5-1, the J call TRBJ2-5; D is ambiguous. CDR1 is SGHRS and CDR2 is YFSETQ in the germline V gene. This CDR3 comprises 13 residues. With 1 base removed from V and 2 bases from J, the gap between germline ends came to 6 bases. The CDR3 sequence: CASSLRQQETQYF. The CDR3 region has the DNA TGCGCCAGCAGCTTGCGGCAGCAAGAGACCCAGTACTTC.

The chain has TRBV7-9 and TRBJ1-1, with D possibly matching TRBD1 (6 bases). Trimming removed 5 bases at V and 1 base at J, with 11 bases between. This CDR3 has 14 residues. CDR1 and CDR2 from the germline V gene are SEHNR and FQNEAQ (reference sequence). The CDR3 DNA sequence: TGTGCCAGCAGCGAAGGACAGTGGAACACTGAAGCTTTCTTT. It encodes CASSEGQWNTEAFF.

This chain joins TRBV5-4 and TRBJ2-1; 9 nucleotides align to TRBD1. Germline V CDR1 and CDR2: SGHNT, YYREEE (reference sequence). The CDR3 spans 15 residues. Losses at the gene ends were 4 bases for V and 6 bases for J; bases not matched to a gene: 8. This CDR3 is CASSLRQGVGNEQFF. CDR3 sequence (DNA): TGTGCCAGCAGCCTCCGACAGGGGGTAGGCAATGAGCAGTTCTTC. Using reference TRBV5-4 and TRBJ2-1 for the parts outside the CDR3, the full variable domain is ETGVTQSPTHLIKTRGQQVTLRCSSQSGHNTVSWYQQALGQGPQFIFQYYREEENGRGNFPPRFSGLQFPNYSSELNVNALELDDSALYLCASSLRQGVGNEQFFGPGTRLTVL.

This clone was recorded a few times. The chain joins TRBV5-6 to TRBJ2-6; D remains unclear. Germline-derived CDR1 and CDR2 are SGHDT and YYEEEE. The CDR3 has 13 amino acids. Trimming pared 2 bases from V and 2 bases from J, leaving 2 bases between. The CDR3 nucleotides are TGTGCCAGCAGCTTTACTGGGGCCAACGTCCTGACTTTC. Translation: CASSFTGANVLTF. The full variable domain, its missing parts supplied by reference TRBV5-6 and TRBJ2-6, is DAGVTQSPTHLIKTRGQQVTLRCSPKSGHDTVSWYQQALGQGPQFIFQYYEEEERQRGNFPDRFSGHQFPNYSSELNVNALLLGDSALYLCASSFTGANVLTFGAGSRLTVL.

There are a few counts of this clone. This chain links TRBV5-1 with TRBJ2-3, with a possible D match to TRBD1 (6 bases). The CDR3 extends over 15 amino acids. Trimming stripped 0 bases from V and 0 bases from J, with 8 bases between. The V gene's germline CDR1 is SGHRS and CDR2 YFSETQ. CDR3 bases: TGCGCCAGCAGCTTGGGGGGGCCTAGCACAGATACGCAGTATTTT. Protein: CASSLGGPSTDTQYF.

This clone was picked up one time. The CDR3 nucleotides read TGTGCCAGCAGTTTCCGGGACAGGGGGACCCAGTACTTC. It is translated as CASSFRDRGTQYF. V gene TRBV27 combines with J gene TRBJ2-5; 10 nucleotides align to TRBD1. The CDR3 consists of 13 residues. V dropped 3 bases and J dropped 7; count of bases not matched to a gene: 2. Per the germline V gene, CDR1 is MNHEY and CDR2 is SMNVEV (reference sequence).

This clone occurred a few times. V gene TRBV10-3 combines with J gene TRBJ2-7, with D maybe TRBD1 (5 bases). V lost 0 bases, J lost 6 bases, and 12 bases lay in between. Germline CDR1 reads ENHRY; CDR2 reads SYGVKD. The CDR3 spans 14 residues. CDR3: CAISESGLGVEQYF. For the CDR3, the DNA is TGTGCCATCAGTGAGTCCGGCCTAGGGGTCGAGCAGTACTTC.

This chain joins TRBV11-2 and TRBJ2-3; tentatively, D is TRBD1 (6 bases). This CDR3 spans 18 amino acids. V was shortened by 1 base and J by 0 bases, with 17 bases between the two germline ends. CDR1 and CDR2 (germline): SGHAT, FQNNGV. The CDR3 DNA follows: TGTGCCAGCAGCTTAGGCCGGACAGCCAGAACTAGCACAGATACGCAGTATTTT. The encoded protein is CASSLGRTARTSTDTQYF.

The chain couples TRBV6-1 to TRBJ1-6, with a weak D call TRBD1 (5 bases). Trimming removed 8 bases from V and 8 bases from J, with 13 bases in between. Germline V gene data show CDR1 as MNHNS and CDR2 as SASEGT. The CDR3 has 13 residues. The CDR3 DNA reads TGTGCCAGCGGGGCAAGTGTGGATTCACCCCTCCACTTT. Its translation is CASGASVDSPLHF.

The V call is TRBV6-6, the J call TRBJ2-3; tentative D call: TRBD1 (5 bases). Germline CDR1 is MNHNY and CDR2 is SVGAGI (reference sequence). CDR3 length: 13 residues. Between the trimmed V and J ends, which lost 5 bases and 1 base, there was a span of 7 bases. The CDR3 spells CASSPRGTDTQYF. The DNA for the CDR3 is TGTGCCAGCAGTCCCAGGGGCACAGATACGCAGTATTTT.

This clone has just a few counts. The chain recombines TRBV7-2 with TRBJ2-7; 8 nucleotides line up with TRBD2. The length of the CDR3 is 15 residues. J was trimmed by 4 bases and V by 0 bases; bases with no gene match: 5. The germline gives CDR1 SGHTA, CDR2 FQGNSA. The CDR3 sequence is CASSLASGGTYEQYF. The CDR3 nucleotides read TGTGCCAGCAGCTTAGCGAGCGGGGGTACTTACGAGCAGTACTTC.